This is a list of T cell receptor beta chains from one sample in a study of CD8 T cells in ankylosing spondylitis. From the 5' RACE reads, TCRdb called clonotypes with MiXCR, one entry per CDR3 protein. The sample consists of hundreds of thousands of distinct CDR3 sequences, roughly 15% of them appearing once. Sequencing was performed on blood, either unsorted or a sorted T cell fraction (not recorded which). These receptors were collected from a male donor with ankylosing spondylitis. CDR3s include the opening cysteine and the closing phenylalanine or tryptophan. The D gene is left open where the match is weak. The listing skips clone size in some rows; elsewhere it reads once, few, many or a size class.

CDR3 protein: CASSLARGGMGAEAFF
CDR3 DNA: TGTGCCAGCAGCTTAGCGCGCGGCGGCATGGGGGCTGAAGCTTTCTTT
V gene: TRBV7-2
J gene: TRBJ1-1
D gene: .
clone size: .

CDR3 protein: CSSEPSGRTDTQYF
CDR3 DNA: TGCAGTTCCGAACCTAGCGGGAGGACAGATACGCAGTATTTT
V gene: TRBV20-1
J gene: TRBJ2-3
D gene: TRBD2
clone size: few

CDR3 protein: CSVAGLAGLGTGELFF
CDR3 DNA: TGCAGCGTCGCCGGACTAGCGGGTTTGGGCACCGGGGAGCTGTTTTTT
V gene: TRBV29-1
J gene: TRBJ2-2
D gene: TRBD2
clone size: few

CDR3 protein: CSARVGRGQYGYIF
CDR3 DNA: TGCAGTGCTAGAGTCGGCAGGGGCCAGTATGGCTACATCTTC
V gene: TRBV20-1
J gene: TRBJ1-2
D gene: .
clone size: .

CDR3 protein: CSVALANEQFF
CDR3 DNA: TGCAGCGTTGCCCTAGCGAATGAGCAGTTCTTC
V gene: TRBV29-1
J gene: TRBJ2-1
D gene: .
clone size: few

CDR3 protein: CASSNHRAGNQPQHF
CDR3 DNA: TGTGCCAGCAGTAACCACAGGGCCGGCAATCAGCCCCAGCATTTT
V gene: TRBV6-2/TRBV6-3
J gene: TRBJ1-5
D gene: .
clone size: few

CDR3 protein: CSARVRDRMNTEAFF
CDR3 DNA: TGCAGTGCTAGAGTCAGGGACAGGATGAACACTGAAGCTTTCTTT
V gene: TRBV20-1
J gene: TRBJ1-1
D gene: TRBD1
clone size: many

CDR3 protein: CSAQAAGINTEAFF
CDR3 DNA: TGCAGTGCGCAAGCGGCAGGAATAAACACTGAAGCTTTCTTT
V gene: TRBV20-1
J gene: TRBJ1-1
D gene: .
clone size: .

CDR3 protein: CASSAQPNTEAFF
CDR3 DNA: TGTGCCAGCAGTGCGCAACCGAACACTGAAGCTTTCTTT
V gene: TRBV6-1
J gene: TRBJ1-1
D gene: .
clone size: .

CDR3 protein: CASCQGANNEQFF
CDR3 DNA: TGCGCCAGCTGTCAGGGGGCCAACAATGAGCAGTTCTTC
V gene: TRBV5-1
J gene: TRBJ2-1
D gene: TRBD1
clone size: .

CDR3 protein: CASSEHSRREQFF
CDR3 DNA: TGTGCCAGCAGTGAACACTCGCGTAGAGAGCAGTTCTTC
V gene: TRBV2
J gene: TRBJ2-1
D gene: .
clone size: few

CDR3 protein: CASSGREFGSDEQFF
CDR3 DNA: TGTGCCAGCAGCGGACGGGAGTTCGGGTCTGATGAGCAGTTCTTC
V gene: TRBV5-5
J gene: TRBJ2-1
D gene: .
clone size: .

CDR3 protein: CASRRTSDSYEQYF
CDR3 DNA: TGCGCCAGCAGACGGACTAGCGACTCCTACGAGCAGTACTTC
V gene: TRBV10-2
J gene: TRBJ2-7
D gene: TRBD2
clone size: many

CDR3 protein: CASSMRGEASYEQYF
CDR3 DNA: TGTGCCAGTAGTATGCGCGGGGAAGCGTCCTACGAGCAGTACTTC
V gene: TRBV19
J gene: TRBJ2-7
D gene: .
clone size: .

CDR3 protein: CASSSNRGPDTEAFF
CDR3 DNA: TGTGCCAGCAGTTCCAACAGGGGGCCGGACACTGAAGCTTTCTTT
V gene: TRBV6-5
J gene: TRBJ1-1
D gene: TRBD1
clone size: .

CDR3 protein: CASSQDPRAGEKLFF
CDR3 DNA: TGCGCCAGCAGCCAAGATCCGAGGGCTGGGGAAAAACTGTTTTTT
V gene: TRBV4-1
J gene: TRBJ1-4
D gene: .
clone size: .

CDR3 protein: CASSLEAEEQYF
CDR3 DNA: TGTGCCAGCAGCTTAGAGGCTGAAGAGCAGTACTTC
V gene: TRBV11-3
J gene: TRBJ2-7
D gene: .
clone size: .

CDR3 protein: CSARPGTSGSPLHF
CDR3 DNA: TGCAGTGCTAGACCCGGGACTTCGGGTTCACCCCTCCACTTT
V gene: TRBV20-1
J gene: TRBJ1-6
D gene: .
clone size: few

CDR3 protein: CSATRTSGDYEQYF
CDR3 DNA: TGCAGTGCTACCAGAACTAGCGGAGACTACGAGCAGTACTTC
V gene: TRBV20-1
J gene: TRBJ2-7
D gene: TRBD2
clone size: many

CDR3 protein: CASSPEGGSFRPQHF
CDR3 DNA: TGTGCCAGCAGCCCGGAGGGCGGGAGTTTTCGGCCCCAGCATTTT
V gene: TRBV5-5
J gene: TRBJ1-5
D gene: .
clone size: .

CDR3 protein: CASNGQGSVGEQYF
CDR3 DNA: TGCGCCAGCAATGGCCAGGGGTCGGTCGGCGAGCAGTACTTC
V gene: TRBV5-1
J gene: TRBJ2-7
D gene: .
clone size: few

CDR3 protein: CSVRLAGEDTGELFF
CDR3 DNA: TGCAGCGTCCGACTAGCGGGAGAGGACACCGGGGAGCTGTTTTTT
V gene: TRBV29-1
J gene: TRBJ2-2
D gene: TRBD2
clone size: .

CDR3 protein: CASSLEQDYYGYTF
CDR3 DNA: TGCGCCAGCAGCTTGGAACAGGACTACTATGGCTACACCTTC
V gene: TRBV5-1
J gene: TRBJ1-2
D gene: .
clone size: few

CDR3 protein: CASSLDQSPGNTIYF
CDR3 DNA: TGCGCCAGCAGCTTAGACCAATCTCCTGGAAACACCATATATTTT
V gene: TRBV5-1
J gene: TRBJ1-3
D gene: .
clone size: .

CDR3 protein: CASSVGTSTDTQYF
CDR3 DNA: TGCGCCAGCAGTGTGGGTACTAGCACAGATACGCAGTATTTT
V gene: TRBV5-1
J gene: TRBJ2-3
D gene: .
clone size: few

CDR3 protein: CSVDTQGAGKRYEQYF
CDR3 DNA: TGCAGCGTTGATACCCAAGGCGCAGGGAAAAGATACGAGCAGTACTTC
V gene: TRBV29-1
J gene: TRBJ2-7
D gene: .
clone size: few

CDR3 protein: CASSRTTSGTGELFF
CDR3 DNA: TGCGCCAGCAGCCGTACTACTAGCGGGACCGGGGAGCTGTTTTTT
V gene: TRBV5-1
J gene: TRBJ2-2
D gene: TRBD2
clone size: few